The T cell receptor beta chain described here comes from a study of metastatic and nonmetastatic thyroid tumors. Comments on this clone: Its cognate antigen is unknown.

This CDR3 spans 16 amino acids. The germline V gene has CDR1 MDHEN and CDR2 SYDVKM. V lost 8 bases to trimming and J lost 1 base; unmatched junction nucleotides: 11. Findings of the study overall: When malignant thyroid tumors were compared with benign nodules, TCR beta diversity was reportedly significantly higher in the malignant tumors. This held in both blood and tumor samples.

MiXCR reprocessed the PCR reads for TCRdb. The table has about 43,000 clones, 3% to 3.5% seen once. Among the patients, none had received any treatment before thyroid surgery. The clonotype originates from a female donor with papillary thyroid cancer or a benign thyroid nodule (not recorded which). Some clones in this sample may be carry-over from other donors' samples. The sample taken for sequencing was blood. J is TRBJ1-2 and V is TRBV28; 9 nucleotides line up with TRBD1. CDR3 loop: CASHPLGTGYNYGYTF. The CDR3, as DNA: TGTGCCAGCCACCCTCTTGGGACAGGGTATAACTATGGCTACACCTTC.